Below are 8 T cell receptor beta chains sequenced from a single sample in a study of control samples from healthy donors and cancer patients. The table came from immunoSEQ multiplex PCR; TCRdb's copy has only in-frame clones and leaves some out. The sample contains roughly 84,000 clones, roughly 91% of which appear only once. Sequenced: blood. These receptors all come from a man in his fifties or sixties in good health.

This clone has a single count. This chain uses TRBV9 with TRBJ1-1, with D tentatively TRBD1 (5 bases). The V gene lost 4 bases and the J gene lost 4 bases, with 17 bases spanning the gap. CDR1 and CDR2 from the germline V gene are SGDLS and YYNGEE. This CDR3 spans 15 amino acids. CDR3 protein: CASSIKEGSTTEAFF. In nucleotides, the CDR3 is TGTGCCAGCAGCATAAAGGAGGGGTCGACCACTGAAGCTTTCTTT.

The rearrangement links TRBV6-2 or TRBV6-3 to TRBJ1-2; a weak D match, TRBD1 (5 bases). The CDR3 runs 12 residues. The germline gives CDR1 MNHEY, CDR2 SVGEGT. V lost 2 bases to trimming and J lost 8 bases, with 9 bases between them. Here the CDR3 reads CASSYRGEGYTF. In nucleotides, the CDR3 is TGTGCCAGCAGTTACAGGGGAGAAGGCTACACCTTC.

DNA of the CDR3: TGCGCCAGCAGCTTGGCGGCACTCACCGGGGAGCTGTTTTTT. It yields the protein CASSLAALTGELFF. The chain links TRBV5-1 to TRBJ2-2; D is undetermined. In germline, CDR1 is SGHRS, CDR2 YFSETQ. V lost 0 bases to trimming and J lost 4 bases, with 7 bases between them. This CDR3 spans 14 amino acids.

The chain couples TRBV5-1 to TRBJ1-5; D unclear. Germline V gene sequence: CDR1 SGHRS, CDR2 YFSETQ. Trimming pared 0 bases from V and 6 bases from J, leaving 7 bases between. CDR3 size: 13 residues. This chain's CDR3 is CASSLGEAQPQHF. CDR3 DNA: TGCGCCAGCAGCTTGGGGGAGGCTCAGCCCCAGCATTTT.

The chain carries TRBV13 and TRBJ2-7; 9 bases align to TRBD1. Germline values: CDR1 PRHDT, CDR2 FYEKMQ (reference sequence). The CDR3 is 14 residues long. Trimming removed 1 base from V and 4 bases from J; junction bases left unmatched: 2. The CDR3 spells CASSLDRGLYEQYF. The CDR3 region has the DNA TGTGCCAGCAGCTTAGACAGGGGGCTGTACGAGCAGTACTTC.

The V and J genes are TRBV24-1 and TRBJ2-1; tentatively, D is TRBD2 (6 bases). Trimming shortened V by 10 bases and J by 7 bases, and 22 bases separated the two germline ends. The CDR3 is 15 amino acids. Germline V gene sequence: CDR1 KGHDR, CDR2 SFDVKD. CDR3 DNA sequence: TGTGCCACGTCCTGGGGGTCTAGCGAGAGGAATGAGCAGTTCTTC. Its translation: CATSWGSSERNEQFF.

The CDR3 coding sequence is TGTGCCAGTAAGGGGACAGGTCTCTCCTATAATTCACCCCTCCACTTT. This sequence encodes CASKGTGLSYNSPLHF. The chain uses TRBV19 and TRBJ1-6; 8 bases agree with TRBD1. V shed 7 bases, J shed 0 bases, and the junction held 5 bases outside the gene matches. The CDR3 covers 16 residues. Germline V CDR1 and CDR2: LNHDA, SQIVND (reference sequence).

The chain couples TRBV5-6 to TRBJ1-1; D gene ambiguous. CDR1 and CDR2 (germline): SGHDT, YYEEEE. The CDR3 is 12 residues long. Trimming removed 0 bases from V and 8 bases from J, with 8 bases in between. CDR3 sequence (DNA): TGTGCCAGCAGCTTGGTCGAGAGGGAAGCTTTCTTT. The encoded protein is CASSLVEREAFF.